This T cell receptor (beta chain) was retrieved from a study of technical replicates of blood from a few donors. Data came from immunoSEQ multiplex PCR; TCRdb stores just in-frame clones and leaves some out. The data hold approximately 84,000 clones, with about 98% observed a single time. This CDR3 contains 14 residues. The V end lost 8 bases, the J end lost 7 bases, and 17 bases lay between the germline ends. Germline V gene lookup returns CDR1 SNHLY and CDR2 FYNNEI. This rearrangement joins TRBV2 to TRBJ2-2; possible D gene TRBD2, 7 bases. Input material: T cells isolated from PBMCs. This clonotype was sampled from a human donor in good health. CDR3 DNA: TGTGCCAGCGCCCGGGGGGCCCGAAACGGGGAGCTGTTTTTT. Its translation is CASARGARNGELFF.